This T cell receptor beta chain was sequenced for a study of control samples from healthy donors and cancer patients. Germline lookup yields CDR1 SEHNR and CDR2 FQNEAQ (reference sequence). V dropped 1 base and J dropped 1 base, with 5 bases sitting between them. This CDR3 contains 13 residues. The data were produced by immunoSEQ multiplex PCR, yet TCRdb's version contains in-frame clones alone and is incomplete. The table includes approximately 210,000 clones, about 89% detected once. The gene calls are TRBV7-9 and TRBJ2-7, with D unclear. The receptor's source is a man aged 25 to 40 in good health. Sequenced: blood. This CDR3 is CASSLEVSYEQYF. Here the CDR3 DNA reads TGTGCCAGCAGCTTAGAGGTTTCCTACGAGCAGTACTTC.